Listed here are 7 T cell receptor beta chains from one sample, sequenced in a study of T cell changes during pregnancy in multiple sclerosis. TCRdb's copy holds only in-frame clones and misses some; the assay was immunoSEQ multiplex PCR. Among roughly 80,000 clones, around 90% were seen once, and the ten largest hold about 1.5%. Sequences were derived from peripheral blood, sampled before pregnancy. The receptors were sampled from a female donor with multiple sclerosis, enrolled in a pregnancy study.

The chain is built from TRBV4-2 and TRBJ1-2; D is uncertain. This CDR3 has 13 residues. Trimming removed 0 bases at V and 8 bases at J, with 10 bases between. Per germline, CDR1 LGHNA and CDR2 YNFKEQ. The CDR3 sequence is CASSQDSRAGYTF. The CDR3 DNA sequence: TGTGCCAGCAGCCAAGATTCGAGGGCGGGCTACACCTTC.

This rearrangement joins TRBV29-1 to TRBJ2-3, with 11 bases lining up with TRBD2. The CDR3 extends over 17 amino acids. Germline assignment: CDR1 SQVTM and CDR2 ANQGSEA. Trimming removed 5 bases from V and 2 bases from J; junction bases left unmatched: 12. CDR3 DNA sequence: TGCAGCGTTCCAACAGGGACTAGCGGCGCTAACACAGATACGCAGTATTTT. It yields the protein CSVPTGTSGANTDTQYF.

This chain uses TRBV27 with TRBJ1-2, with 8 bases identical to TRBD1. With V trimmed by 6 bases and J by 2 bases, 5 bases remained unmatched. This CDR3 is 14 amino acids long. Germline CDR1 and CDR2: MNHEY and SMNVEV (reference sequence). CDR3 residues: CASSTGGRNYGYTF. CDR3 nucleotide sequence: TGTGCCAGCAGCACAGGGGGTCGAAACTATGGCTACACCTTC.

This sequence joins TRBV5-6 and TRBJ1-5; D gene uncertain. CDR1 SGHDT and CDR2 YYEEEE come from the germline V gene. This CDR3 comprises 13 residues. V was trimmed by 3 bases and J by 5 bases, leaving 9 bases between them. CDR3 bases: TGTGCCAGCAGCTCTACCCCCGATCAGCCCCAGCATTTT. Its protein product is CASSSTPDQPQHF.

The V call is TRBV2, the J call TRBJ2-7; 9 bases map to TRBD1. CDR1 and CDR2 (germline): SNHLY, FYNNEI. V was pared by 8 bases and J by 3 bases, with 11 bases of the junction left unmatched. The CDR3 loop spans 15 amino acids. Here the CDR3 DNA reads TGTGCCAGCGAAAATACAGGGGGCCCTCTCTACGAGCAGTACTTC. It codes for CASENTGGPLYEQYF.

V gene TRBV7-9 combines with J gene TRBJ2-3; possibly TRBD2 for D (6 bases). The CDR3 consists of 15 residues. Trimming took off 0 bases at V and 5 bases at J, with 12 bases between the two ends. Germline assignment: CDR1 SEHNR and CDR2 FQNEAQ (reference sequence). CDR3 coding DNA: TGTGCCAGCAGCTTAGCGACGGCCGGGGGAGATACGCAGTATTTT. It encodes CASSLATAGGDTQYF.

V gene TRBV7-9 combines with J gene TRBJ1-1; D uncertain. This CDR3 has 14 amino acids. Germline V gene lookup returns CDR1 SEHNR and CDR2 FQNEAQ (reference sequence). V dropped 4 bases and J dropped 3 bases, with 12 bases sitting between them. The CDR3 here is CASSSSPSHTEAFF. The CDR3 region has the DNA TGTGCCAGCAGCTCCTCCCCCTCCCACACTGAAGCTTTCTTT.